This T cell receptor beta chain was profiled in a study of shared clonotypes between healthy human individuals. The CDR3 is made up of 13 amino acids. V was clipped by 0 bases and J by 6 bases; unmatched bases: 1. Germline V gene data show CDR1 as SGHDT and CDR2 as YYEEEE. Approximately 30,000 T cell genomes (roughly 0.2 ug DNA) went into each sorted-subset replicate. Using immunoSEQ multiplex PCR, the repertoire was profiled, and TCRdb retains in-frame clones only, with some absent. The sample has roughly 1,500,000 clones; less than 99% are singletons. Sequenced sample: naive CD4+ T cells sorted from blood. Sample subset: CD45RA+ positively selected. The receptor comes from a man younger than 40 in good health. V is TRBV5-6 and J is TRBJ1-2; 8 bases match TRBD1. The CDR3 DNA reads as TGTGCCAGCAGCTTGGGCAGGGGGCATGGCTACACCTTC. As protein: CASSLGRGHGYTF.